This entry lists 7 T cell receptor beta chains sequenced from one sample in a study of blood T cells in healthy people across ages (dated by TCRdb to between 2014 and 2016). Library method: 5' RACE. A second roughly 7 to 11 cycle PCR used a sample-barcoded 5' primer and a J-beta primer mix. The public sequencing data were trimmed at Q25 with fastp and processed into clonotypes with MiXCR by TCRdb, which kept only in-frame beta chains. Each entry merges the rows of one CDR3 protein and shows their most common DNA and genes. The sample table holds fewer than 2,000,000 distinct CDR3 sequences, of which about 39% were seen once. Together, the top ten hold 23% of the sample. Material: blood. These receptors were taken from a human donor in good health.

This clonotype has a handful of counts. The V call is TRBV10-3, the J call TRBJ2-6; 9 bases align to TRBD2. Germline V gene lookup returns CDR1 ENHRY and CDR2 SYGVKD. The length of the CDR3 is 20 residues. Trimming took 5 bases from V and 2 from J; bases not matched to a gene: 16. DNA for the CDR3: TGTGCCATCAGTAAAAACCCGGGACTAGCTTTTATGACTGGGGCCAACGTCCTGACTTTC. Amino acid sequence: CAISKNPGLAFMTGANVLTF.

The J gene is TRBJ1-5, the V gene TRBV6-4; D unclear. V lost 3 bases and J 0 bases, leaving 6 bases between the germline ends. From germline, CDR1 is MRHNA and CDR2 SNTAGT. This CDR3 region has 14 residues. Here the CDR3 reads CASSEQHSNQPQHF. The CDR3 DNA reads as TGTGCCAGCAGTGAACAGCATAGCAATCAGCCCCAGCATTTT.

The chain has TRBV9 and TRBJ2-2; unclear D gene. Between the trimmed V and J ends, which lost 0 bases and 2 bases, there was a span of 5 bases. The CDR3 has 14 amino acids. Germline loops: CDR1 SGDLS, CDR2 YYNGEE. CDR3 protein: CASSVAPNTGELFF. The CDR3 DNA reads TGTGCCAGCAGCGTAGCTCCTAACACCGGGGAGCTGTTTTTT. Drawing the rest from reference TRBV9 and TRBJ2-2, the complete variable domain is DSGVTQTPKHLITATGQRVTLRCSPRSGDLSVYWYQQSLDQGLQFLIQYYNGEERAKGNILERFSAQQFPDLHSELNLSSLELGDSALYFCASSVAPNTGELFFGEGSRLTVL.

The CDR3 DNA is TGCGCCAGCAATGAAATCGGGGGGGGCAATGAGCAGTTCTTC. Translating gives CASNEIGGGNEQFF. The chain links TRBV5-1 to TRBJ2-1, with 8 bases matching TRBD2. Trimming took 6 bases from V and 6 from J; bases not matched to a gene: 8. This CDR3 has 14 amino acids. Germline V CDR1 and CDR2: SGHRS, YFSETQ.

This clonotype was seen a handful of times. The chain's CDR3 is CASRVGRNTEAFF. The CDR3 nucleotides are TGTGCCAGCAGAGTCGGGCGGAACACTGAAGCTTTCTTT. The genes are TRBV12-3 or TRBV12-4 and TRBJ1-1; D unresolved. This CDR3 has 13 residues. V gave up 6 bases and J gave up 1 base, with 9 bases separating them.

This clonotype was observed a single time. The chain uses TRBV12-3 or TRBV12-4 and TRBJ2-3; D remains ambiguous. The CDR3 is 19 amino acids. The V gene lost 3 bases and the J gene lost 0 bases, with 22 bases spanning the gap. The CDR3 loop reads CASSFVVGRPIPSTDTQYF. The CDR3 nucleotides are TGTGCCAGCAGTTTTGTAGTGGGCAGGCCGATTCCGAGCACAGATACGCAGTATTTT.

This chain links TRBV15 with TRBJ2-5; D unclear. CDR3 size: 14 residues. Germline lookup yields CDR1 LNHNV and CDR2 YYDKDF (reference sequence). With 0 bases removed from V and 1 base from J, the gap between germline ends came to 6 bases. The CDR3 nucleotides read TGTGCCACCAGCAGAGACCGAGCCCAAGAGACCCAGTACTTC. This gives the protein CATSRDRAQETQYF. The variable domain in full, with the rest retrieved from reference TRBV15 and TRBJ2-5, is DAMVIQNPRYQVTQFGKPVTLSCSQTLNHNVMYWYQQKSSQAPKLLFHYYDKDFNNEADTPDNFQSRRPNTSFCFLDIRSPGLGDTAMYLCATSRDRAQETQYFGPGTRLLVL.